Listed below are T cell receptor beta chains from one sample, sequenced in a study of cytomegalovirus exposure and HLA in healthy donors. The data were produced by immunoSEQ multiplex PCR, yet TCRdb's version contains in-frame clones alone and is incomplete. The sample lists about 120,000 clones; over 60% were seen once. Sequencing was carried out using PBMCs. The receptor set was obtained from a woman between 40 and 50 years old in good health and CMV-seropositive. CDR3s include the opening cysteine and the closing phenylalanine or tryptophan. D genes are given only for firm matches. Clone size, where shown, is once, few, many, or a class for clones that have expanded.

size,length,J,V,D,DNA,CDR3
.,15,TRBJ2-5,TRBV5-6,.,TGTGCCAGCAGCCTGGGGGGGGGCGGGTCGGAGACCCAGTACTTC,CASSLGGGGSETQYF
.,15,TRBJ1-2,TRBV6-5,.,TGTGCCAGCAGGCCACCGGGAACCACTAACTATGGCTACACCTTC,CASRPPGTTNYGYTF
.,16,TRBJ2-5,TRBV7-2,.,TGTGCCAGCAGCCCCCTGACGGGAATGCTGCAAGAGACCCAGTACTTC,CASSPLTGMLQETQYF
.,15,TRBJ2-3,TRBV9,TRBD1,TGTGCCAGCAGCGTAGGACAGGGTAGGACAGATACGCAGTATTTT,CASSVGQGRTDTQYF
.,14,TRBJ2-4,TRBV18,TRBD1,TGTGCCAGCTCCAGCGGGACAGGGGTGAACATTCAGTACTTC,CASSSGTGVNIQYF
.,14,TRBJ1-1,TRBV7-3,TRBD1,TGTGCCAGCAGCTCGGGACAGGTTGACACTGAAGCTTTCTTT,CASSSGQVDTEAFF
.,14,TRBJ1-5,TRBV29-1,.,TGCAGCGTCCTCTCGGGGGGTGGCAATCAGCCCCAGCATTTT,CSVLSGGGNQPQHF
few,15,TRBJ2-5,TRBV15,.,TGTGCCACCAGCAGACGGACGGCAGGGGTAGAGACCCAGTACTTC,CATSRRTAGVETQYF
once,15,TRBJ2-2,TRBV11-2,TRBD2,TGTGCCAGCAGCTCCGGACTAGCGCCAGCCGGGGAGCTGTTTTTT,CASSSGLAPAGELFF
.,15,TRBJ2-5,TRBV11-2,TRBD1,TGTGCCAGCAGCACCGGGGACAGCCGTCGGGAGACCCAGTACTTC,CASSTGDSRRETQYF
.,18,TRBJ2-6,TRBV19,TRBD1,TGTGCCAGTAGTCCCCGGACAGGGGGCAGCTCTGGGGCCAACGTCCTGACTTTC,CASSPRTGGSSGANVLTF
.,15,TRBJ1-6,TRBV30,TRBD1,TGTGCCTGGAGCATCGGACAGGGAGGATATTCACCCCTCCACTTT,CAWSIGQGGYSPLHF
.,16,TRBJ2-7,TRBV10-1,.,TGCGCCAGCAGTGAGTCCCCCGGGACACCATCTACTGAGCAGTACTTC,CASSESPGTPSTEQYF
few,14,TRBJ1-5,TRBV27,.,TGTGCCAGCAGTGATGGGACAAACAATCAGCCCCAGCATTTT,CASSDGTNNQPQHF
.,15,TRBJ2-7,TRBV6-1,TRBD1,TGTGCCAGCAGCACAACGGACAGGGGTACCTACGAGCAGTACTTC,CASSTTDRGTYEQYF
.,15,TRBJ2-3,TRBV5-1,TRBD1,TGCGCCAGCAGCTTGGGGACAGGGGGCATAGATACGCAGTATTTT,CASSLGTGGIDTQYF
once,11,TRBJ1-6,TRBV7-9,.,TGTGCCAGCAGCCCTCAGTCACCCCTCCACTTT,CASSPQSPLHF